This TCR beta chain comes out of a study of tumor-infiltrating lymphocytes in oesophageal squamous cell carcinoma. TCRdb recomputed calls from the PCR reads with MiXCR, one row per CDR3 protein. The sample yields 9,500 or so distinct CDR3 sequences, approximately 59% seen once. From germline, CDR1 is SGHVS and CDR2 FNYEAQ. The germline V and J ends were trimmed by 0 bases and 3 bases, with 5 bases remaining between them. The CDR3 runs to 14 residues. Specimen: esophageal tumor tissue. The chain links TRBV7-6 to TRBJ2-2; no clear D gene. The clonotype originates from a male donor with esophageal squamous cell carcinoma. CDR3 sequence: CASSLAGYTGELFF. The CDR3 region has the DNA TGTGCCAGCAGCTTAGCAGGGTACACCGGGGAGCTGTTTTTT.